The text below deals with one T cell receptor (beta chain). This CDR3 region has 14 residues. Germline V lookup: CDR1 MGHRA, CDR2 YSYEKL. Trimming left V 2 bases short and J 1 base short, with 8 bases between. The data belong to a study of blood T cell repertoires in COVID-19. Profiled with immunoSEQ multiplex PCR; TCRdb holds only in-frame clones, not every one. The sample has 250,000 or so clones, around nine tenths seen once. This TCR was sampled from an older woman with active or convalescent COVID-19. The chain is built from TRBV4-1 and TRBJ1-2, with no clear D. The sequenced material came from peripheral blood. CDR3 in amino acids: CASSQLTVNYGYTF. CDR3 in DNA: TGCGCCAGCAGCCAACTAACAGTTAACTATGGCTACACCTTC.